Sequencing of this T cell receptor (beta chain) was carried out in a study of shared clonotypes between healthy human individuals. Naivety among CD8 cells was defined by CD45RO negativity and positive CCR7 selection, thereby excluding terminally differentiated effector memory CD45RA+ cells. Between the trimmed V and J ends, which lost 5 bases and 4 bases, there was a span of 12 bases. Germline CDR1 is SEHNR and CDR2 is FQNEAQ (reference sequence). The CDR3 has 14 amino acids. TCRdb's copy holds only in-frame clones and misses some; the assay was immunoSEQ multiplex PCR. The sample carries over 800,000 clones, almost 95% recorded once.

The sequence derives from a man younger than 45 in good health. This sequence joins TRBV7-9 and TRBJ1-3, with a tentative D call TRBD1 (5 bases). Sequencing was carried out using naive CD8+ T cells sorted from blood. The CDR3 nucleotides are TGTGCCAGCAGCCATGCAGGGTCAGGAAACACCATATATTTT. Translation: CASSHAGSGNTIYF.